This TCR beta chain emerged from a study of cytomegalovirus exposure and HLA in healthy donors. Study-wide results and limits: Presence/absence results assume similar sequencing depth per donor, which may not hold. For most TCR beta V segments, an earlier analysis put the productive rate at about 87% or about 30% of the time. CMV serostatus alone was available as immune exposure information.

As regards this clone: What it binds is unknown.

PCR employed 60 Vbeta and 13 Jbeta primers. Sequenced by immunoSEQ multiplex PCR; TCRdb stores in-frame clones only, minus some. The data show 90,000 to 150,000 clones, 77% seen once. CDR1 and CDR2 from the germline V gene are MDHEN and SYDVKM. V was shortened by 2 bases and J by 0 bases, with 11 bases between the two germline ends. The CDR3 totals 16 residues. This receptor was obtained from a man between 18 and 29 years old in good health and CMV-seropositive. This chain links TRBV28 with TRBJ1-5, with D perhaps matching TRBD1 (5 bases). The sequenced material came from PBMCs. Written as DNA, the CDR3 is TGTGCCAGCAGTTTAAGACAGTCTTTTAGCAATCAGCCCCAGCATTTT. Its translation: CASSLRQSFSNQPQHF.